The 21 T cell receptor beta chains reported below all come from one sample, sequenced in a study of T-cell memory formation after mild COVID-19 (dated by TCRdb to the early 2020s). Preparation of the library involved 5' RACE. The reads were generated on an Illumina NovaSeq 6000. Clones were called with MiXCR by TCRdb after fastp trimmed the public reads at Q25, and only in-frame beta chains were retained. Rows with one shared CDR3 protein collapse into an entry with the most common genes and DNA. Within this sample are 400,000 to 450,000 distinct CDR3 sequences, with around 17% of them counted one time only. The top ten constitute about a fifth of the sample. Input material: PBMCs or a T cell subset sorted from them (not recorded which). Receptor source: a man younger than 35 who had mild COVID-19 (a few samples of this study predate the infection). The sample titles of this study are shuffled in the database, so cell type and time point are left out; the donor was told from shared clones.

The gene calls are TRBV10-3 and TRBJ1-6; D is uncertain. V lost 7 bases and J lost 5, with 12 bases in between. Germline lookup yields CDR1 ENHRY and CDR2 SYGVKD. This CDR3 comprises 14 residues. The chain's CDR3 is CAITRGGDNSPLHF. The CDR3 coding sequence is TGTGCCATCACCCGAGGTGGAGATAATTCACCCCTCCACTTT.

The V call is TRBV18, the J call TRBJ1-1; maybe TRBD1 (6 bases). Germline V gives CDR1 KGHSH, CDR2 LQKENI. Trimming took off 5 bases at V and 1 base at J, with 14 bases between the two ends. CDR3 length: 15 amino acids. Written as DNA, the CDR3 is TGTGCCAGCTCATCCGGAGGGGGGTGGAACACTGAAGCTTTCTTT. This translates into CASSSGGGWNTEAFF.

This clonotype occurred a few times. The V call is TRBV5-1, the J call TRBJ1-1, with 8 bases that match TRBD1. J gave up 3 bases and V 1 base, and 2 bases lay outside the gene matches. The CDR3 spans 14 residues. Germline lookup yields CDR1 SGHRS and CDR2 YFSETQ. CDR3 in DNA: TGCGCCAGCAGCTTGTTACAGGGGGACACTGAAGCTTTCTTT. It specifies CASSLLQGDTEAFF.

The rearrangement uses TRBV4-2 and TRBJ2-3, with D hard to call. The length of the CDR3 is 16 residues. The ends were cut back, 0 bases at V and 5 bases at J, with 15 bases in the middle. The germline CDR1 and CDR2 sequences are LGHNA and YNFKEQ. The CDR3 protein is CASSQEAQSLGDTQYF. Here the CDR3 DNA reads TGTGCCAGCAGCCAAGAGGCGCAAAGCCTTGGAGATACGCAGTATTTT.

In its sample, this clonotype was seen once. V gene TRBV5-6 combines with J gene TRBJ2-2, with D possibly being TRBD1 (6 bases). Germline CDR1 and CDR2: SGHDT and YYEEEE. This CDR3 comprises 15 residues. The V and J ends lost 0 bases and 4 bases respectively, with 10 bases between them. CDR3: CASSLEWGRTGELFF. The CDR3 DNA sequence: TGTGCCAGCAGCTTGGAATGGGGGCGCACCGGGGAGCTGTTTTTT.

This clonotype was picked up one time. The chain uses TRBV6-5 and TRBJ2-7, with 8 bases lining up with TRBD2. Germline V gives CDR1 MNHEY, CDR2 SVGAGI. The J segment lost 3 bases and the V segment lost 6 bases, leaving 7 bases of the junction unmatched. There are 14 residues in the CDR3. CDR3 sequence: CASRSGTRRYEQYV. CDR3 bases: TGTGCCAGCAGAAGCGGGACTAGGCGCTACGAGCAGTACGTC.

The chain links TRBV10-3 to TRBJ1-2; the D gene is possibly TRBD1 (6 bases). The V and J ends lost 8 bases and 2 bases respectively, with 21 bases between them. This CDR3 contains 16 residues. Germline loops: CDR1 ENHRY, CDR2 SYGVKD. Written as DNA, the CDR3 is TGTGCCATCTCGTCTCCGGACAGCCCAGCGAACTATGGCTACACCTTC. Translating gives CAISSPDSPANYGYTF.

In its sample, this clonotype was seen many times. V gene TRBV12-3 or TRBV12-4 combines with J gene TRBJ2-5; D ambiguous. This CDR3 comprises 14 residues. Trimming pared 5 bases from V and 0 bases from J, leaving 10 bases between. For the CDR3, the DNA is TGTGCCAGCAGTCTGAGGACGGACCAAGAGACCCAGTACTTC. Its translation is CASSLRTDQETQYF.

This clonotype was picked up a small number of times. This chain joins TRBV11-2 and TRBJ2-1; 10 bases fit TRBD2. The CDR3 spans 15 residues. CDR1 SGHAT and CDR2 FQNNGV come from the germline V gene. V was clipped by 6 bases and J by 4 bases; unmatched bases: 6. In nucleotides, the CDR3 is TGTGCCAGCAGACTGGAGGGACTAGCGTACAATGAGCAGTTCTTC. This encodes CASRLEGLAYNEQFF.

The chain employs TRBV20-1 and TRBJ2-7, with TRBD1 identical over 7 bases. V dropped 4 bases and J dropped 4; count of bases not matched to a gene: 10. The germline V gene encodes CDR1 DFQATT and CDR2 SNEGSKA (reference sequence). This CDR3 has 14 residues. The CDR3 DNA follows: TGCAGTGCTAAGGGCAGGGGGTCCTCATACGAGCAGTACTTC. Its translation is CSAKGRGSSYEQYF.

This clonotype was seen a few times. The V and J genes are TRBV2 and TRBJ2-7; D is uncertain. The CDR3 covers 13 residues. Trimming took 0 bases from V and 2 from J, leaving 5 bases between them. The germline CDR1 and CDR2 sequences are SNHLY and FYNNEI. The CDR3 sequence: CASSEAFAYEQYF. The CDR3 DNA is TGTGCCAGCAGTGAAGCCTTCGCCTACGAGCAGTACTTC.

The CDR3 sequence is CASRVRFPAYTDTQYF. The CDR3 coding sequence is TGTGCCAGTAGGGTCAGATTCCCGGCATATACAGATACGCAGTATTTT. V usage is TRBV19 and J usage is TRBJ2-3; D remains unclear. V was cut by 6 bases and J by 3 bases, with 19 bases left in between. The CDR3 consists of 16 residues. The germline V gene encodes CDR1 LNHDA and CDR2 SQIVND (reference sequence).

J is TRBJ1-3 and V is TRBV5-6, with D hard to call. The CDR3 runs 15 residues. Trimming took 4 bases from V and 2 from J, leaving 13 bases between them. Germline V gives CDR1 SGHDT, CDR2 YYEEEE. The chain's CDR3 is CASSVDPSTGNTIYF. For the CDR3, the DNA is TGTGCCAGCAGCGTGGACCCAAGCACTGGAAACACCATATATTTT.

This clonotype occurred a few times. V usage is TRBV15 and J usage is TRBJ2-5; possible D gene TRBD1, 6 bases. CDR1 LNHNV and CDR2 YYDKDF come from the germline V gene (reference sequence). Trimming stripped 5 bases from V and 5 bases from J, with 21 bases between. This CDR3 spans 16 amino acids. The CDR3, as DNA: TGTGCCACCAGCGCATCCCCGACAGGTAGAGGGGAGACCCAGTACTTC. It encodes CATSASPTGRGETQYF.

The chain links TRBV12-3 or TRBV12-4 to TRBJ1-2; 9 positions agree with TRBD1. V trimming: 5 bases; J trimming: 2 bases; junction bases outside the gene matches: 9. The CDR3 covers 16 residues. The CDR3 is CASSSRDRVANYGYTF. In DNA, the CDR3 is TGTGCCAGCAGTAGCCGGGACAGGGTCGCAAACTATGGCTACACCTTC.

CDR3 sequence reads: CSVGGDYEQYF. The CDR3, as DNA: TGCAGCGTTGGAGGGGACTACGAGCAGTACTTC. This chain connects TRBV29-1 to TRBJ2-7, with D perhaps given as TRBD1 or TRBD2 (5 bases each). V gave up 4 bases and J gave up 3 bases, with 7 bases separating them. The CDR3 is 11 residues long. Germline assignment: CDR1 SQVTM and CDR2 ANQGSEA.

This clonotype was picked up many times. V gene TRBV20-1 combines with J gene TRBJ2-5, with TRBD1 matching over 7 bases. The length of the CDR3 is 13 residues. Trimming at V came to 5 bases and at J to 1 base, leaving 4 bases not matched to a gene. Germline V gene data show CDR1 as DFQATT and CDR2 as SNEGSKA (reference sequence). The chain's CDR3 is CSASRDSQETQYF. DNA of the CDR3: TGCAGTGCTTCTCGGGACAGCCAAGAGACCCAGTACTTC.

The rearrangement links TRBV5-1 to TRBJ1-1; unclear D gene. V lost 0 bases and J lost 4, with 7 bases in between. CDR1 and CDR2 (germline): SGHRS, YFSETQ. This CDR3 is 13 amino acids long. The CDR3 DNA reads as TGCGCCAGCAGCTTGGGCTTGGTCACTGAAGCTTTCTTT. Encoded protein: CASSLGLVTEAFF.

In DNA, the CDR3 is TGCACCTACTCCGGGGGTTCCAATGAGCAGTTCTTC. Amino acids: CTYSGGSNEQFF. The genes are TRBV29-1 and TRBJ2-1; tentatively, D is TRBD2 (6 bases). Germline CDR1 reads SQVTM; CDR2 reads ANQGSEA. CDR3 length: 12 residues.

The CDR3 spells CASSFPAGKFNYGYTF. DNA for the CDR3: TGTGCCAGCAGTTTCCCGGCGGGTAAATTTAACTATGGCTACACCTTC. The rearrangement joins TRBV7-2 to TRBJ1-2; D unclear. The CDR3 length is 16 residues. V gave up 6 bases and J gave up 1 base, with 18 bases separating them. Germline CDR1 is SGHTA and CDR2 is FQGNSA.

The chain joins TRBV4-1 to TRBJ1-1; D unclear. The V gene lost 4 bases and the J gene lost 0 bases, with 9 bases spanning the gap. The CDR3 covers 14 residues. Germline V lookup: CDR1 MGHRA, CDR2 YSYEKL. Here the CDR3 DNA reads TGCGCCAGCAGCCGGGATCCGGTGAACACTGAAGCTTTCTTT. This translates into CASSRDPVNTEAFF.